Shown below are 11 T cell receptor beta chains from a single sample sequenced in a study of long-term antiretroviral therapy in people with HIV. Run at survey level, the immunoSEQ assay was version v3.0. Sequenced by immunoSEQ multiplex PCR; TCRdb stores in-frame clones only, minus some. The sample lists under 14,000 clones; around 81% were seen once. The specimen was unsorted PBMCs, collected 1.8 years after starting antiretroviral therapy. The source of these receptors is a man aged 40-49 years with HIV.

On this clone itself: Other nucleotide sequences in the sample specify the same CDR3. The CDR3 spells CASSFPTGQETQYF. DNA for the CDR3: TGTGCCAGCAGCTTCCCGACAGGCCAAGAGACCCAGTACTTC. The chain has TRBV7-9 and TRBJ2-5, with D possibly TRBD1 on 6 matching bases. V was trimmed by 3 bases and J by 1 base, leaving 9 bases between them. The CDR3 runs to 14 residues. CDR1 and CDR2 from the germline V gene are SEHNR and FQNEAQ (reference sequence). The full variable domain, completed using reference TRBV7-9 and TRBJ2-5, is DTGVSQNPRHKITKRGQNVTFRCDPISEHNRLYWYRQTLGQGPEFLTYFQNEAQLEKSRLLSDRFSAERPKGSFSTLEIQRTEQGDSAMYLCASSFPTGQETQYFGPGTRLLVL.

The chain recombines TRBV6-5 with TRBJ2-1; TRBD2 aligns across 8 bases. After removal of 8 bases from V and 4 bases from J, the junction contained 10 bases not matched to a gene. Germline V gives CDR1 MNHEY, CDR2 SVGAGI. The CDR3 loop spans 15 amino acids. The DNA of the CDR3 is TGTGCCAGCGGATCGAGCGGGAGAGGTTACAATGAGCAGTTCTTC. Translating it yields CASGSSGRGYNEQFF.

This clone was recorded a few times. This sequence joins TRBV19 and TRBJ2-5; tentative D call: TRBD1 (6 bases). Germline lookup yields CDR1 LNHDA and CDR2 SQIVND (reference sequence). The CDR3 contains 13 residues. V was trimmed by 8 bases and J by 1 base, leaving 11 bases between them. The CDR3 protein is CASPGQLQETQYF. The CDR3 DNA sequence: TGTGCCAGTCCGGGACAACTCCAAGAGACCCAGTACTTC.

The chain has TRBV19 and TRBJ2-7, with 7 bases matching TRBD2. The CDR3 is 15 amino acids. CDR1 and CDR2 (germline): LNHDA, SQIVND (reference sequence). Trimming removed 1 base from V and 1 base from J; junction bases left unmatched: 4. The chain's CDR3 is CASSIVGDYSYEQYF. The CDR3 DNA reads TGTGCCAGTAGTATAGTAGGGGACTATTCCTACGAGCAGTACTTC.

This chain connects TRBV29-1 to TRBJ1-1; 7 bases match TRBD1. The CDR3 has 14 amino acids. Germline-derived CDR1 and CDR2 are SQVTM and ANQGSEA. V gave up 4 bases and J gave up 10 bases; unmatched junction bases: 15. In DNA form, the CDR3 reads TGCAGCGTTGTCGAGGGGAGGATTCACAGGGGAGCTTTCTTT. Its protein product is CSVVEGRIHRGAFF.

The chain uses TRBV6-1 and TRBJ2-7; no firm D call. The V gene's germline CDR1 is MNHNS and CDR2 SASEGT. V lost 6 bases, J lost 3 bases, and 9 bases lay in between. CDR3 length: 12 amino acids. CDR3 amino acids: CASSLTRYEQYF. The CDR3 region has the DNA TGTGCCAGCAGCCTCACTCGCTACGAGCAGTACTTC.

The CDR3 DNA sequence: TGTGCCAGCAGCTTAGGCCCAAGCACCGCTAACTATGGCTACACCTTC. Protein product: CASSLGPSTANYGYTF. The V gene is TRBV7-2, the J gene TRBJ1-2; D gene ambiguous. The ends were cut back, 1 base at V and 0 bases at J, with 12 bases in the middle. This CDR3 spans 16 amino acids. The germline V gene has CDR1 SGHTA and CDR2 FQGNSA.

CDR3 nucleotide sequence: TGTGCCAGCAGCTTAGACTTGGACGGGGGAAGGGCGGATACGCAGTATTTT. Its translation is CASSLDLDGGRADTQYF. V and J are TRBV7-8 and TRBJ2-3, with a tentative D call TRBD2 (6 bases). Deletions cut 1 base from V and 6 bases from J, with 20 bases between. The CDR3 is 17 residues long. Germline assignment: CDR1 SGHVS and CDR2 FQNEAQ.

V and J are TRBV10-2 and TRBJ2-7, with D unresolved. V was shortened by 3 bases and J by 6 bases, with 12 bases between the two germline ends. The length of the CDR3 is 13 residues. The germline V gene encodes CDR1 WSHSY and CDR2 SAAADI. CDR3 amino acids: CASSETVPLEQYF. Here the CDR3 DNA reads TGCGCCAGCAGTGAAACCGTTCCCCTCGAGCAGTACTTC.

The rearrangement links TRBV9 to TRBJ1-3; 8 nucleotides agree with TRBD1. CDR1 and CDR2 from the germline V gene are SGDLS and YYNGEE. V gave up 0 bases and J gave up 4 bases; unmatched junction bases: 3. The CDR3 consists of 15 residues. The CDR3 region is CASSVGTGSGNTIYF. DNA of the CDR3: TGTGCCAGCAGCGTAGGGACAGGGTCCGGAAACACCATATATTTT.

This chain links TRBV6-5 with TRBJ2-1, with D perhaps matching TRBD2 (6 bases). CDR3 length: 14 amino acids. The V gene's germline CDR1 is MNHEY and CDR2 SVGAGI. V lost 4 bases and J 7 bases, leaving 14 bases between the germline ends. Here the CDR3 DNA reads TGTGCCAGCAGTTCTGCGGGACCCGGGAATGAGCAGTTCTTC. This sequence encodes CASSSAGPGNEQFF.